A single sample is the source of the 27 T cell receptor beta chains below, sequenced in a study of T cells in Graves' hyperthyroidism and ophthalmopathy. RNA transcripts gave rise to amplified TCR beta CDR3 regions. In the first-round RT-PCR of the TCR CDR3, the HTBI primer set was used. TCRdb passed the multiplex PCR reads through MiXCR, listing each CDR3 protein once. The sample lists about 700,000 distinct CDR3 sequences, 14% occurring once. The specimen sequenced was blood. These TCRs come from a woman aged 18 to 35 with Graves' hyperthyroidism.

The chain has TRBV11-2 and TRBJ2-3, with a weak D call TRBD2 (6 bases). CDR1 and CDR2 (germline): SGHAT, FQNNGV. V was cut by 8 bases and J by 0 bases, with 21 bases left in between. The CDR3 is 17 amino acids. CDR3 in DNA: TGTGCCAGCTCCGGAGGAGGGGTCAAATCTAGCACAGATACGCAGTATTTT. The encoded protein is CASSGGGVKSSTDTQYF. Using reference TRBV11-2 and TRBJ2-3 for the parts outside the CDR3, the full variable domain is EAGVAQSPRYKIIEKRQSVAFWCNPISGHATLYWYQQILGQGPKLLIQFQNNGVVDDSQLPKDRFSAERLKGVDSTLKIQPAKLEDSAVYLCASSGGGVKSSTDTQYFGPGTRLTVL.

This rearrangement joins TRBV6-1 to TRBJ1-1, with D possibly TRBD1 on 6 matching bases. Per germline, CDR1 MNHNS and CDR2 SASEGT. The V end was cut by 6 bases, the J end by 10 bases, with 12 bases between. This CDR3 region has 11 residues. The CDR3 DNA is TGTGCCAGCAGACAGGGCTTTAGAGCTTTCTTT. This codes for CASRQGFRAFF.

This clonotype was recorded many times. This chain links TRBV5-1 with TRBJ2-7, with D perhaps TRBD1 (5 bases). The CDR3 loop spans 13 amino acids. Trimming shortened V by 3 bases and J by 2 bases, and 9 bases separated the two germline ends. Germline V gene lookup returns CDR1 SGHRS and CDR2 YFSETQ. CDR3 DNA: TGCGCCAGCAGCTATGACAGTGCCTACGAGCAGTACTTC. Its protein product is CASSYDSAYEQYF.

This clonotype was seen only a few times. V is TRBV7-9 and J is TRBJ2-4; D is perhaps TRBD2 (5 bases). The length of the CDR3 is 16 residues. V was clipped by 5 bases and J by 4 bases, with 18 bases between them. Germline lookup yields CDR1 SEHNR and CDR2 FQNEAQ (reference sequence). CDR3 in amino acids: CASSPARTREKNIQYF. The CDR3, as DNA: TGTGCCAGCAGCCCAGCTCGAACGAGGGAAAAAAACATTCAGTACTTC.

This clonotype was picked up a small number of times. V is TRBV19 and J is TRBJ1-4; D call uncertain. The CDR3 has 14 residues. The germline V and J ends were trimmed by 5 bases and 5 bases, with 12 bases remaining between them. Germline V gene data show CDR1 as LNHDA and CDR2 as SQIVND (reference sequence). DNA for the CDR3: TGTGCCAGTAGTTCGGCCGGAATGAATGAAAAACTGTTTTTT. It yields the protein CASSSAGMNEKLFF.

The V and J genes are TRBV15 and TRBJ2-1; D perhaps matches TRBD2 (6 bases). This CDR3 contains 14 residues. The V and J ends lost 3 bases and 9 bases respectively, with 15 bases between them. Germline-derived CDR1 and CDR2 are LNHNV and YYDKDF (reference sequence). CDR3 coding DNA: TGTGCCACCAGCAGGGACGGAGGGAGAGGTGAGCAGTTCTTC. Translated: CATSRDGGRGEQFF.

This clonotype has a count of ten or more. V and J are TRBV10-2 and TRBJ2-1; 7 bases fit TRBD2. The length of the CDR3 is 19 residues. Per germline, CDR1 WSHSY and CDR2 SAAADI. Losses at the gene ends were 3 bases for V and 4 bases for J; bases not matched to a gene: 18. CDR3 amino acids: CASSDPVGASGPLYNEQFF. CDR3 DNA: TGCGCCAGCAGTGACCCCGTCGGCGCTAGCGGCCCTCTTTACAATGAGCAGTTCTTC.

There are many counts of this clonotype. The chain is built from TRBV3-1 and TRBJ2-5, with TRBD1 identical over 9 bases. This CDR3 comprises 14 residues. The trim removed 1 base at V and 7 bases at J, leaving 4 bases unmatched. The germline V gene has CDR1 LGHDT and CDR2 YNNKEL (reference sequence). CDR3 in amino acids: CASSQAGTGSTQYF. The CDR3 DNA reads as TGTGCCAGCAGCCAAGCGGGGACAGGGTCGACCCAGTACTTC.

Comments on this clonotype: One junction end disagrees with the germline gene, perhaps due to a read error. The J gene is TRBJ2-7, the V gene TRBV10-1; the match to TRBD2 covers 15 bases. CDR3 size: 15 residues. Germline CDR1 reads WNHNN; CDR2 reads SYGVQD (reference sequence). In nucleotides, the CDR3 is TGCGCCAGCAGTGAGGGACTAGCGGGAGGGAGTGAGCATTACTTC. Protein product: CASSEGLAGGSEHYF.

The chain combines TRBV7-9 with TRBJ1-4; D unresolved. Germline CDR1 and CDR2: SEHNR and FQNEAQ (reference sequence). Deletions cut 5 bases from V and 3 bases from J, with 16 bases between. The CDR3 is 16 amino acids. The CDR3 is CASSPGLGSPNEKLFF. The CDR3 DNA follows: TGTGCCAGCAGCCCAGGTCTGGGGTCACCTAATGAAAAACTGTTTTTT.

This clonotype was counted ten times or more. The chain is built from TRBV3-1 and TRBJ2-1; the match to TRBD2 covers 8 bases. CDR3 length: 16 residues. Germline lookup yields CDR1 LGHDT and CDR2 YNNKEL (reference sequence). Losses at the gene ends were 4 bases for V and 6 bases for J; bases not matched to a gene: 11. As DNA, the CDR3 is TGTGCCAGCAGCCCCTCAAGGGGGACTAGGCGCAATGAGCAGTTCTTC. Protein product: CASSPSRGTRRNEQFF.

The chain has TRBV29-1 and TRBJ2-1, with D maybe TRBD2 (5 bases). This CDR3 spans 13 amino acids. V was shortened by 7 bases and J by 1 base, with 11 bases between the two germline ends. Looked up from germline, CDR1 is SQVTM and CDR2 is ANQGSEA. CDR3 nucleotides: TGCAGCGCCCTAGCAGCATCCTACAATGAGCAGTTCTTC. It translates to CSALAASYNEQFF.

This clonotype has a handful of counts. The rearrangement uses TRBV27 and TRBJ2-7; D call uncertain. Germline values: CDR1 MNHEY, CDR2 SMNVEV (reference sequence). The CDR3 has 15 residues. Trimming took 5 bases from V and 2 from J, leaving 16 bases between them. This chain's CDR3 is CASSPSLARPYEQYF. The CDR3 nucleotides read TGTGCCAGCAGTCCCTCCTTGGCCAGACCCTACGAGCAGTACTTC.

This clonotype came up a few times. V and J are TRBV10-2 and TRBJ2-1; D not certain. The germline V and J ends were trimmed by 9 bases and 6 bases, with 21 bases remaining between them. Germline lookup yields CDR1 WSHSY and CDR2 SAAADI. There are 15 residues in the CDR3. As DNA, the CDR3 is TGCGCCAGTTCGACCGGGCCTAGGGCCAGCAATGAGCAGTTCTTC. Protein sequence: CASSTGPRASNEQFF.

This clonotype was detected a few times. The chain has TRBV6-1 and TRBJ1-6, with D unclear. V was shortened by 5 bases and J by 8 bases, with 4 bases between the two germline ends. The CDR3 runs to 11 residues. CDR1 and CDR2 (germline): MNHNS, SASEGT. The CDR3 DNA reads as TGTGCCAGCAGTCCTGATTCACCCCTCCACTTT. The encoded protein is CASSPDSPLHF.

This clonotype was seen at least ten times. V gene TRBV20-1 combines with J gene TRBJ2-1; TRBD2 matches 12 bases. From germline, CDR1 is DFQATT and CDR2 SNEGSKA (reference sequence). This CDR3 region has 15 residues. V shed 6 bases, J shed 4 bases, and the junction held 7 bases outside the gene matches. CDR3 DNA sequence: TGCAGTGCACCGGGACTAGCGGGTATTTACAATGAGCAGTTCTTC. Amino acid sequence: CSAPGLAGIYNEQFF.

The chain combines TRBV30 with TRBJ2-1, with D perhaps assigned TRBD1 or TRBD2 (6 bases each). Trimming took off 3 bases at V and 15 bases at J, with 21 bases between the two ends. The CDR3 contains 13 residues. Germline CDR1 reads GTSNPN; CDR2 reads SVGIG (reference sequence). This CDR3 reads CAWRTGGTFSRFF. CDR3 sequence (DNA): TGTGCCTGGAGGACAGGAGGGACCTTTTCTAGGTTCTTC.

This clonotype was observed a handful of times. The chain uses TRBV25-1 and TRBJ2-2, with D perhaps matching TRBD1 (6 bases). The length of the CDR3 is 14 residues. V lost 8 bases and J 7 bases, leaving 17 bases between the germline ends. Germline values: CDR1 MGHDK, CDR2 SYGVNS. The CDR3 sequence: CASSRTVRDGELFF. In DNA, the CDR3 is TGTGCCAGCTCGCGGACAGTTCGAGACGGGGAGCTGTTTTTT. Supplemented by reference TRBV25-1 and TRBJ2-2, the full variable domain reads EADIYQTPRYLVIGTGKKITLECSQTMGHDKMYWYQQDPGMELHLIHYSYGVNSTEKGDLSSESTVSRIRTEHFPLTLESARPSHTSQYLCASSRTVRDGELFFGEGSRLTVL.

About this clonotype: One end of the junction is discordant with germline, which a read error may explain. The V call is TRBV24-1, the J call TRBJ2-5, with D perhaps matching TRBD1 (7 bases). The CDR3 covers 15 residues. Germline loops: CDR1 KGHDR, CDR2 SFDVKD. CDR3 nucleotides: TGTACCACCAGTGATCTTCTTCAGGGGGGAGAGACCCAGTACTTC. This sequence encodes CTTSDLLQGGETQYF.

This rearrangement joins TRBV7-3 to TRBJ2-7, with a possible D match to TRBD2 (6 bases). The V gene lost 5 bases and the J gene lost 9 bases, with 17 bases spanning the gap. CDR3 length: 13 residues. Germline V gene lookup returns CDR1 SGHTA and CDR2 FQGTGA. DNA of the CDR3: TGTGCCAGCAGCCCTTCCCCGGGAGCTCGGCAGTACTTC. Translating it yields CASSPSPGARQYF.

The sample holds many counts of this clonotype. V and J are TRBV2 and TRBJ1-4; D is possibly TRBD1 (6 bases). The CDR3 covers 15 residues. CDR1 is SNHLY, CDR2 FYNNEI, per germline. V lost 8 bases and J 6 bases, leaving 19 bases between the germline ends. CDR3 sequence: CASWGALERDEKLFF. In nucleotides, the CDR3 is TGTGCCAGCTGGGGGGCCCTTGAACGGGATGAAAAACTGTTTTTT. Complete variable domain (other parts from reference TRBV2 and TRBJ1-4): EPEVTQTPSHQVTQMGQEVILRCVPISNHLYFYWYRQILGQKVEFLVSFYNNEISEKSEIFDDQFSVERPDGSNFTLKIRSTKLEDSAMYFCASWGALERDEKLFFGSGTQLSVL.

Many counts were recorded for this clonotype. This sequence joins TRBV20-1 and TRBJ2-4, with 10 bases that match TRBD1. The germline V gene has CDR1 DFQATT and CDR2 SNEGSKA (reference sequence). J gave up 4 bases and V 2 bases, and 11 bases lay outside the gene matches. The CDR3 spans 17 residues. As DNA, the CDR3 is TGCAGTGCTAGATCGACAGGGGGCGGTTACAGGAAAAACATTCAGTACTTC. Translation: CSARSTGGGYRKNIQYF.

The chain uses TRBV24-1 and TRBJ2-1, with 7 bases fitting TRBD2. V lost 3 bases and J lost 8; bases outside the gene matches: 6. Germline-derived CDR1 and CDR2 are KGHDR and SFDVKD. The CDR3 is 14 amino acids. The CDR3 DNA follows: TGTGCCACCAGTGATCCTACGACTAGCTATGAGCAGTTCTTC. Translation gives CATSDPTTSYEQFF.

The CDR3 nucleotides are TGTGCCAGCAGTTTGGGCACGGCGGGACTCGGGGGCTACACCTTC. Translated: CASSLGTAGLGGYTF. The gene calls are TRBV27 and TRBJ1-2; tentatively, D is TRBD1 (5 bases). Looked up from germline, CDR1 is MNHEY and CDR2 is SMNVEV (reference sequence). The ends were cut back, 3 bases at V and 8 bases at J, with 19 bases in the middle. The CDR3 length is 15 residues.

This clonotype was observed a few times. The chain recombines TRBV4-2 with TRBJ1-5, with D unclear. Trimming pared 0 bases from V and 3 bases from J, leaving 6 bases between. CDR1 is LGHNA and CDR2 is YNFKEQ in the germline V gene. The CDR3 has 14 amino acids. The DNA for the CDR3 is TGTGCCAGCAGCCAAGAACAGCTCAATCAGCCCCAGCATTTT. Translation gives CASSQEQLNQPQHF.

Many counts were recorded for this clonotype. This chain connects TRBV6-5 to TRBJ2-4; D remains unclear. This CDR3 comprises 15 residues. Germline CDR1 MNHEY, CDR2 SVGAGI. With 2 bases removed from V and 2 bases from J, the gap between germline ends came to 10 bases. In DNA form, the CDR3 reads TGTGCCAGCAGTTACGGTCCACCCTCCAAAAACATTCAGTACTTC. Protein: CASSYGPPSKNIQYF.

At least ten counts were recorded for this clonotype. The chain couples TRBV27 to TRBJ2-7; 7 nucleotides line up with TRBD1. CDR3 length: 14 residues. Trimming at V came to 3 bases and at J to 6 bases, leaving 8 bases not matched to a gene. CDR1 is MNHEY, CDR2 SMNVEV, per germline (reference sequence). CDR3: CASSLSPTGTEQYF. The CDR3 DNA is TGTGCCAGCAGTTTGTCGCCGACAGGGACCGAGCAGTACTTC.